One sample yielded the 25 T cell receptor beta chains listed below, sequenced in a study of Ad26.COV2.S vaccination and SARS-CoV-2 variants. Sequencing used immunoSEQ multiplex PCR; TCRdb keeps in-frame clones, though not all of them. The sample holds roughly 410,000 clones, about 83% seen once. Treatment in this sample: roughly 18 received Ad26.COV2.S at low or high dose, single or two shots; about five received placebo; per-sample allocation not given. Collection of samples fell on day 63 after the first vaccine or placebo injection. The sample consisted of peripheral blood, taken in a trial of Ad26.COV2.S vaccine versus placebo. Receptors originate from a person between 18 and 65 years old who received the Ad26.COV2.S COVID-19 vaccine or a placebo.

CDR3: CASSPPQGGEQYF. The CDR3, as DNA: TGTGCCAGCTCACCACCACAGGGCGGAGAGCAGTACTTC. The J gene is TRBJ2-7, the V gene TRBV18; the D gene is possibly TRBD1 (6 bases). CDR3 size: 13 residues. Trimming took off 0 bases at V and 7 bases at J, with 10 bases between the two ends. Per the germline V gene, CDR1 is KGHSH and CDR2 is LQKENI.

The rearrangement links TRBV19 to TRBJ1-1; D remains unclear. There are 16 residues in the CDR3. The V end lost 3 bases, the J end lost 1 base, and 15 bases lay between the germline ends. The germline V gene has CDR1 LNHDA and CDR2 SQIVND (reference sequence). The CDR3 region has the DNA TGTGCCAGTAGTATGGGAAGGCCTCTCGGGAACACTGAAGCTTTCTTT. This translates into CASSMGRPLGNTEAFF.

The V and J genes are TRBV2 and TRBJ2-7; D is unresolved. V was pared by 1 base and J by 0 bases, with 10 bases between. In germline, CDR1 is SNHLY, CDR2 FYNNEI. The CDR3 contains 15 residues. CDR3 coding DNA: TGTGCCAGCAGTGAAGTGCCTGGCACCTCCTACGAGCAGTACTTC. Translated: CASSEVPGTSYEQYF.

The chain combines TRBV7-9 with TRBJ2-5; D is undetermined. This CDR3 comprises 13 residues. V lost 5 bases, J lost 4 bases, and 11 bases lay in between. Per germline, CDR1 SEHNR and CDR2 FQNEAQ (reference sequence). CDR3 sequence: CASSGAQIETQYF. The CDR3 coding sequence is TGTGCCAGCAGCGGTGCCCAGATAGAGACCCAGTACTTC.

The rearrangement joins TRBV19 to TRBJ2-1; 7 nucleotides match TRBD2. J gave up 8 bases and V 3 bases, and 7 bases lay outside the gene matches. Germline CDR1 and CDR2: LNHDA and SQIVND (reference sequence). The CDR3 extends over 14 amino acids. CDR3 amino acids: CASSMKLARDEQFF. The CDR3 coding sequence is TGTGCCAGTAGTATGAAACTAGCGCGCGATGAGCAGTTCTTC. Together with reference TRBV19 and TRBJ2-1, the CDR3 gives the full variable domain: DGGITQSPKYLFRKEGQNVTLSCEQNLNHDAMYWYRQDPGQGLRLIYYSQIVNDFQKGDIAEGYSVSREKKESFPLTVTSAQKNPTAFYLCASSMKLARDEQFFGPGTRLTVL.

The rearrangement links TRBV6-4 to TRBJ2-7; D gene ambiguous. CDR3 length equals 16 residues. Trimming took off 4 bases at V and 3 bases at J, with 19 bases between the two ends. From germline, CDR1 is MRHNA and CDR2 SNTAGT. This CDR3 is CASSGEGGPIRYEQYF. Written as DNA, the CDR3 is TGTGCCAGCAGTGGCGAAGGCGGACCAATCCGCTACGAGCAGTACTTC.

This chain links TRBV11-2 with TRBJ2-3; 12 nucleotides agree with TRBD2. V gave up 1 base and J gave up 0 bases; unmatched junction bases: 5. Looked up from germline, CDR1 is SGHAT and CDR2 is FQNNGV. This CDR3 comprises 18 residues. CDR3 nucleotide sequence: TGTGCCAGCAGCTTAGGCCGACTAGCGGGGGCGAGCACAGATACGCAGTATTTT. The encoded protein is CASSLGRLAGASTDTQYF.

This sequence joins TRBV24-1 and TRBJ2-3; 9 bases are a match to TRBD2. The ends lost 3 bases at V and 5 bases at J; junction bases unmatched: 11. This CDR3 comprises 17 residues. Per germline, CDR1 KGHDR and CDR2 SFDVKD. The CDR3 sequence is CATSDPRASGEGDTQYF. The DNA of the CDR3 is TGTGCCACCAGTGATCCCCGGGCTAGCGGGGAGGGAGATACGCAGTATTTT.

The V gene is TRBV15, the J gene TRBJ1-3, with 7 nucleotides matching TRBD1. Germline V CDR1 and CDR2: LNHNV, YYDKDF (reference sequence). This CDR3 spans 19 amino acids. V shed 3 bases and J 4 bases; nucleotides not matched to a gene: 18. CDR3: CATSSGSGTVSLWGNTIYF. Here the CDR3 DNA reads TGTGCCACCAGCAGTGGTTCGGGGACAGTCTCACTCTGGGGAAACACCATATATTTT.

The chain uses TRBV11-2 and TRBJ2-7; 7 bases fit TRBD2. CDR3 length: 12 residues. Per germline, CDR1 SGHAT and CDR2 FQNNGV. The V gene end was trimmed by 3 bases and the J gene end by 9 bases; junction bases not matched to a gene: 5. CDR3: CASSFGRTGQYF. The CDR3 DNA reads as TGTGCCAGCAGCTTCGGGAGGACGGGGCAGTACTTC.

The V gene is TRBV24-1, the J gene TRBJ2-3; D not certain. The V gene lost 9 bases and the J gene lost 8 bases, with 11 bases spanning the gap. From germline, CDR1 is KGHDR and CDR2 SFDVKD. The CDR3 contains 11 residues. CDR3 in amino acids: CATGDWGTQYF. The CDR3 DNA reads TGTGCCACCGGCGACTGGGGTACGCAGTATTTT.

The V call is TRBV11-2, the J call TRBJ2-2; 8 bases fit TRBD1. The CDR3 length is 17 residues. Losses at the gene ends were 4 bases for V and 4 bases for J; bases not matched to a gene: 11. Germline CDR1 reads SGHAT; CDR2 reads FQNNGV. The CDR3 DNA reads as TGTGCCAGCAGCTCCCGCCCCAGGGGGCGTCTCACCGGGGAGCTGTTTTTT. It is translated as CASSSRPRGRLTGELFF.

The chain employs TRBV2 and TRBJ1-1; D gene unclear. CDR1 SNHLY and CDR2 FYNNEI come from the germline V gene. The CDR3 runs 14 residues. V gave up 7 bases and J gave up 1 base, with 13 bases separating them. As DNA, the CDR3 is TGTGCCAGCACAACTGCGGCAGAGAACACTGAAGCTTTCTTT. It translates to CASTTAAENTEAFF.

The CDR3 coding sequence is TGTGCCAGCAGTCGTGGCGACAGGGGGAACACTGAAGCTTTCTTT. Translating it yields CASSRGDRGNTEAFF. The chain carries TRBV4-2 and TRBJ1-1; 8 bases line up with TRBD1. The junction had 7 bases not matched to a gene; V was cut back by 6 bases and J by 1 base. The germline V gene encodes CDR1 LGHNA and CDR2 YNFKEQ. CDR3 length equals 15 residues.

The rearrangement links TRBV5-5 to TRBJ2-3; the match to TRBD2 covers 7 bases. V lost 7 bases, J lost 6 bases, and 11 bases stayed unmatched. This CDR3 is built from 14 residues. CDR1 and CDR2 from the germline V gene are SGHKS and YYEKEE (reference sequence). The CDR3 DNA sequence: TGTGCCAGCCTCTGGATGGGGAGGGTGGATACGCAGTATTTT. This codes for CASLWMGRVDTQYF.

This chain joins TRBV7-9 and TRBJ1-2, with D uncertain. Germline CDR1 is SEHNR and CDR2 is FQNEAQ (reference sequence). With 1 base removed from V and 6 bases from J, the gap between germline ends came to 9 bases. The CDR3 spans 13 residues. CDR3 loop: CASSLGETDGYTF. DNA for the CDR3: TGTGCCAGCAGCTTAGGGGAAACGGATGGCTACACCTTC.

Here the CDR3 reads CASSLEEGENIQYF. CDR3 DNA: TGTGCCAGCAGCTTAGAGGAGGGGGAAAACATTCAGTACTTC. V gene TRBV7-9 combines with J gene TRBJ2-4, with D perhaps matching TRBD1 or TRBD2 (6 bases each). The ends were cut back, 1 base at V and 5 bases at J, with 9 bases in the middle. The CDR3 consists of 14 residues. Germline CDR1 reads SEHNR; CDR2 reads FQNEAQ (reference sequence).

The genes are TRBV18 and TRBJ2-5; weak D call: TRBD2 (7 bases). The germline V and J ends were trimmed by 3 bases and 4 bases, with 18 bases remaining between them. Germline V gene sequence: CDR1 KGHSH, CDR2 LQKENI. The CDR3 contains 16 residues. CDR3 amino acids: CASSPRGGALRETQYF. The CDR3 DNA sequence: TGTGCCAGCTCACCCCGAGGGGGGGCGTTAAGAGAGACCCAGTACTTC.

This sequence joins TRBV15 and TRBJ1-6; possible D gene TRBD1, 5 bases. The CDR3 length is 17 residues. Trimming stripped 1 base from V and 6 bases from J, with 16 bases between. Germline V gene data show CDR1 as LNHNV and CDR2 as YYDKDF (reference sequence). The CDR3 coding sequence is TGTGCCACCAGCAGAGGAACTTCCCCGCAGGGTAATTCACCCCTCCACTTT. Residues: CATSRGTSPQGNSPLHF. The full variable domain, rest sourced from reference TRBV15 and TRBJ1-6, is DAMVIQNPRYQVTQFGKPVTLSCSQTLNHNVMYWYQQKSSQAPKLLFHYYDKDFNNEADTPDNFQSRRPNTSFCFLDIRSPGLGDTAMYLCATSRGTSPQGNSPLHFGNGTRLTVT.

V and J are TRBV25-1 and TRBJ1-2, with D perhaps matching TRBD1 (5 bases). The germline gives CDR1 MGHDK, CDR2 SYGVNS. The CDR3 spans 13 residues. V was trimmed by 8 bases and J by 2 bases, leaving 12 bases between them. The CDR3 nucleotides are TGTGCCAGCGCCCCGGGACGGAACTATGGCTACACCTTC. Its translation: CASAPGRNYGYTF.

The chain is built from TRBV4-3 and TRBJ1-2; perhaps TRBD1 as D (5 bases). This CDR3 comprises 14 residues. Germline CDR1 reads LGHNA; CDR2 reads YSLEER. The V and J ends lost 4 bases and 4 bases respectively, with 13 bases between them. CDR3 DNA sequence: TGCGCCAGCAGCCGTGGGGACGGCCCCTATGGCTACACCTTC. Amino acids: CASSRGDGPYGYTF.

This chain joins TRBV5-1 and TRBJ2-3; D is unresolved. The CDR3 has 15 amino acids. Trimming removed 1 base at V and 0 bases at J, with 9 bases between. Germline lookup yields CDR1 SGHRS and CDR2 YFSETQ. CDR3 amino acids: CASSLPTASTDTQYF. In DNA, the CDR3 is TGCGCCAGCAGCTTGCCCACAGCTAGCACAGATACGCAGTATTTT.

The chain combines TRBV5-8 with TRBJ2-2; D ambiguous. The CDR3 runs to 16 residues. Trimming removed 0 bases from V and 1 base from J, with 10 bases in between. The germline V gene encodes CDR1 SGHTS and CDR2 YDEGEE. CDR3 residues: CASSLARFRNTGELFF. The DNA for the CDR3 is TGTGCCAGCAGCTTGGCCCGTTTCAGGAACACCGGGGAGCTGTTTTTT.

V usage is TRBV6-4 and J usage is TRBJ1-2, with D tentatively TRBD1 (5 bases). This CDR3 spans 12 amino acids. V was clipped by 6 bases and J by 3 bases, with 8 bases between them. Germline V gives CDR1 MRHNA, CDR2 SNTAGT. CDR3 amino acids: CASRQEHYGYTF. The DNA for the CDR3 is TGTGCCAGCAGACAGGAGCACTATGGCTACACCTTC.

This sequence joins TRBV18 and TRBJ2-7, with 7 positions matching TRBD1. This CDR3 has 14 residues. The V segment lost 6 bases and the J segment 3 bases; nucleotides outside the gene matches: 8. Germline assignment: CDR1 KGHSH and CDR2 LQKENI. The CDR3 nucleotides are TGTGCCAGCTCGCAACAGGGGCCGGGCTACGAGCAGTACTTC. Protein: CASSQQGPGYEQYF.